These T cell receptor beta chains were read from a single sample in a study of blood T cells in healthy people across ages. MiXCR, run by TCRdb on the 5' RACE reads, gives a single entry per CDR3 protein. The sample holds 1.5 million or so distinct CDR3 sequences, about 45% seen once. Material for sequencing was blood. All receptors derive from a woman younger than 30 in good health. CDR3s include the opening cysteine and the closing phenylalanine or tryptophan. A D gene is named only where the DNA matches it firmly. A row's size may be missing; if present it is once, few, many or a size class.

D: .; size: few; V: TRBV10-2; J: TRBJ1-2; DNA: TGCGCCAGCAGTGGAGCAGAGATTACCTATGGCTACACCTTC; CDR3: CASSGAEITYGYTF
D: .; size: .; V: TRBV5-1; J: TRBJ2-3; DNA: TGCGCCAGCAGCACCACCTTCAGGGAAACGCAGTATTTT; CDR3: CASSTTFRETQYF
D: .; size: many; V: TRBV7-9; J: TRBJ2-1; DNA: TGTGCCAGCAGCTTAGCGGGCTCCTACAATGAGCAGTTCTTC; CDR3: CASSLAGSYNEQFF
D: .; size: few; V: TRBV4-3; J: TRBJ2-3; DNA: TGCGCCAGCAGCCAAGAGAGGCTCGCAGATACGCAGTATTTT; CDR3: CASSQERLADTQYF
D: .; size: few; V: TRBV7-2; J: TRBJ2-7; DNA: TGTGCCAGCAGCTTGCCTCCGGACGAGCAGTACTTC; CDR3: CASSLPPDEQYF
D: .; size: few; V: TRBV5-1; J: TRBJ2-5; DNA: TGCGCCAGCAGCTTGTCACGGCCCCAAGAGACCCAGTACTTC; CDR3: CASSLSRPQETQYF
D: .; size: .; V: TRBV4-3; J: TRBJ1-1; DNA: TGCGCCAGCAGCCAAGAAGTTACATACCCCAACACTGAAGCTTTCTTT; CDR3: CASSQEVTYPNTEAFF
D: TRBD1; size: .; V: TRBV4-3; J: TRBJ2-1; DNA: TGCGCCAGCAGCCAAGAGCGGTCGGCAGGGGGGCAGTTCTTC; CDR3: CASSQERSAGGQFF
D: TRBD1; size: once; V: TRBV7-2; J: TRBJ1-6; DNA: TGTGCCAGCAGCTTAGTAGGGACAGCCCTAAATTCACCCCTCCACTTT; CDR3: CASSLVGTALNSPLHF
D: .; size: .; V: TRBV7-2; J: TRBJ2-2; DNA: TGTGCCAGCAGCTTAGCTGGCGGAATATACGGGGAGCTGTTTTTT; CDR3: CASSLAGGIYGELFF
D: TRBD1; size: .; V: TRBV6-1; J: TRBJ2-1; DNA: TGTGCCTGCTCAGAGGACAGGGCCTACAATGAGCAGTTCTTC; CDR3: CACSEDRAYNEQFF
D: TRBD2; size: once; V: TRBV4-3; J: TRBJ2-7; DNA: TGCGCCAGCAGCCAGCAATCGGGACTAGCGGGGGGGCGCTCCTACAATGAGCAGTACTTC; CDR3: CASSQQSGLAGGRSYNEQYF
D: .; size: .; V: TRBV6-2/TRBV6-3; J: TRBJ2-1; DNA: TGTGCCAGCCGTAAAGGGCAAGTTGGACGCCCCTCCTACAATGAGCAGTTCTTC; CDR3: CASRKGQVGRPSYNEQFF
D: TRBD1; size: .; V: TRBV7-2; J: TRBJ1-1; DNA: TGTGCCAGCAGAATGAACAGGGGAGGCACTGAAGCTTTCTTT; CDR3: CASRMNRGGTEAFF
D: TRBD1; size: .; V: TRBV10-3; J: TRBJ2-7; DNA: TGTGCCATCAGTGAGTCCGGAGGGACAGGGAGCTCCTACGAGCAGTACTTC; CDR3: CAISESGGTGSSYEQYF
D: TRBD2; size: .; V: TRBV2; J: TRBJ2-3; DNA: TGTGCCAGCAGTGGACTAGCGTACACAGATACGCAGTATTTT; CDR3: CASSGLAYTDTQYF
D: .; size: few; V: TRBV27; J: TRBJ2-1; DNA: TGTGCCAGCAGCGCTCCAGGCACCAACTACAATGAGCAGTTCTTC; CDR3: CASSAPGTNYNEQFF
D: .; size: few; V: TRBV18; J: TRBJ2-1; DNA: TGTGCCAGCTCACCAAGGGGGGTCTTTTACAATGAGCAGTTCTTC; CDR3: CASSPRGVFYNEQFF
D: TRBD2; size: few; V: TRBV20-1; J: TRBJ2-1; DNA: TGCAGTGCTAGGGCGCAAGGCGGGAGTTACAATGAGCAGTTCTTC; CDR3: CSARAQGGSYNEQFF
D: .; size: .; V: TRBV11-2; J: TRBJ1-6; DNA: TGTGCCAGCAGGGCAAGGGGGGCACTAAATTCACCCCTCCACTTT; CDR3: CASRARGALNSPLHF
D: .; size: .; V: TRBV6-4; J: TRBJ2-1; DNA: TGTGCCAGCAGTGACCAGGCGGGGATCGACAATGAGCAGTTCTTC; CDR3: CASSDQAGIDNEQFF
D: .; size: few; V: TRBV6-5; J: TRBJ2-1; DNA: TGTGCCAGCAGTTCCCCCTCTAAATGGGAGGACAGCAACAATGAGCAGTTCTTC; CDR3: CASSSPSKWEDSNNEQFF
D: TRBD2; size: .; V: TRBV4-3; J: TRBJ2-1; DNA: TGCGCCAGCAGCCCGAGACTAGCGGGGGGCCGGTGGAATGAGCAGTTCTTC; CDR3: CASSPRLAGGRWNEQFF
D: TRBD2; size: .; V: TRBV15; J: TRBJ2-1; DNA: TGTGCCACCAGCAGAGATGGGCTAGCGGGTTCCTACAATGAGCAGTTATTC; CDR3: CATSRDGLAGSYNEQLF
D: TRBD2; size: many; V: TRBV7-9; J: TRBJ2-3; DNA: TGCGCCAGCAGCTTCGCGGGGGGGCCAGATACGCAGTATTTT; CDR3: CASSFAGGPDTQYF
D: .; size: many; V: TRBV25-1; J: TRBJ1-2; DNA: TGTGCCAGCAGTGATCCATTCCCGGGTCAGGGGTCTGGCTACACCTTC; CDR3: CASSDPFPGQGSGYTF
D: .; size: .; V: TRBV9; J: TRBJ1-2; DNA: TGTGCCAGCAGCGTAGGAGTACCTAACTATGGCTACACCTTC; CDR3: CASSVGVPNYGYTF
D: TRBD1; size: once; V: TRBV29-1; J: TRBJ2-2; DNA: TGCAGCGGGGGATACAGGGGATCCGGGGAGCTGTTTTTT; CDR3: CSGGYRGSGELFF
D: .; size: .; V: TRBV6-5; J: TRBJ1-2; DNA: TGTGCCAGCGGAGTGTACTATGGCTACACCTTC; CDR3: CASGVYYGYTF
D: .; size: .; V: TRBV5-1; J: TRBJ2-7; DNA: TGCGCCAGCAGCTTGGACCAGTCTTCGGGCTCCTACGAGCAGTACTTC; CDR3: CASSLDQSSGSYEQYF
D: TRBD1; size: many; V: TRBV6-2/TRBV6-3; J: TRBJ2-7; DNA: TGTGCCAGCCGGGACAGAAGCTACGAGCAGTACTTC; CDR3: CASRDRSYEQYF
D: .; size: .; V: TRBV12-3/TRBV12-4; J: TRBJ2-3; DNA: TGTGCCAGCAGACTCCGGGGAAGTGGCACAGATACGCAGTATTTT; CDR3: CASRLRGSGTDTQYF
D: .; size: .; V: TRBV2; J: TRBJ1-4; DNA: TGTGCCAGCACCCTGGCAGGTACAACTAATGAAAAACTGTTTTTT; CDR3: CASTLAGTTNEKLFF
D: .; size: .; V: TRBV12-3/TRBV12-4; J: TRBJ2-4; DNA: TGTGCCAGCAGTTTAGCCCTCCCCAAAAACATTCAGTACTTC; CDR3: CASSLALPKNIQYF
D: .; size: few; V: TRBV3-1; J: TRBJ2-7; DNA: TGTGCCAGCAGCCAAGCGGCTGTGACCCTCGAGCAGTACTTC; CDR3: CASSQAAVTLEQYF
D: TRBD1; size: .; V: TRBV12-3/TRBV12-4; J: TRBJ1-2; DNA: TGTGCCAGCAGCCCTGACAGGGGGGTCGATGGCTACACCTTC; CDR3: CASSPDRGVDGYTF
D: TRBD2; size: .; V: TRBV29-1; J: TRBJ2-5; DNA: TGCAGCGTAGCCCCCGGGACTAGCGGGAGATATGAGCAGTACTTC; CDR3: CSVAPGTSGRYEQYF
D: .; size: .; V: TRBV18; J: TRBJ1-1; DNA: TGTGCCAGCGCAACACAGGGTCCTGAAGCTTTCTTT; CDR3: CASATQGPEAFF
D: .; size: .; V: TRBV9; J: TRBJ2-3; DNA: TGTGCCAGCAGCGGCAGGGTAGACACAGATACGCAGTATTTT; CDR3: CASSGRVDTDTQYF
D: TRBD2; size: .; V: TRBV5-1; J: TRBJ2-7; DNA: TGCGCCAGCAGCTCCGGGGGGACCCCCTACGAGCAGTACTTC; CDR3: CASSSGGTPYEQYF
D: TRBD2; size: .; V: TRBV6-6; J: TRBJ2-1; DNA: TGTGCCAGCAATAGCGGGGGGTCTTCCTACGAGCAGTTCTTC; CDR3: CASNSGGSSYEQFF